The 16 T cell receptor beta chains presented below share a single source sample, sequenced in a study of identical twins. TCRdb passed the 5' RACE reads through MiXCR, listing each CDR3 protein once. The data contain 410,000 or so distinct CDR3 sequences, roughly 18% of them singletons. The material sequenced was naive T cells sorted from blood. The receptors come from a man in his forties or fifties in good health.

This clonotype was counted many times. The chain joins TRBV12-3 or TRBV12-4 to TRBJ2-3, with 16 bases that match TRBD2. V lost 7 bases to trimming and J lost 6 bases; unmatched junction nucleotides: 10. This CDR3 has 17 residues. For the CDR3, the DNA is TGTGCCAGCACTACTGGGACTAGCGGGGGGGCGGGTGATACGCAGTATTTT. Amino acid sequence: CASTTGTSGGAGDTQYF.

The chain carries TRBV5-4 and TRBJ1-6; D might be TRBD1 (5 bases). The V gene's germline CDR1 is SGHNT and CDR2 YYREEE (reference sequence). Trimming stripped 1 base from V and 9 bases from J, with 14 bases between. There are 15 residues in the CDR3. The CDR3 region is CASSLSGVISSPLHF. Here the CDR3 DNA reads TGTGCCAGCAGCTTGTCGGGGGTTATCAGTTCACCCCTCCACTTT.

This clonotype was detected a few times. The junction does not match germline at one end; this may be a read error. V is TRBV5-6 and J is TRBJ2-5; D uncertain. Looked up from germline, CDR1 is SGHDT and CDR2 is YYEEEE. This CDR3 contains 14 residues. Here the CDR3 reads CASSLGWYQETQYF. The CDR3 bases are TGTGCCAGCAGCTTGGGTTGGTACCAGGAGACCCAGTACTTC.

This clonotype has just a few counts. The CDR3 nucleotides read TGCGCCAGCAGCTTGGAGACGGGGGCTGCCTACAATGAGCAGTTCTTC. It specifies CASSLETGAAYNEQFF. The chain carries TRBV5-1 and TRBJ2-1, with D perhaps assigned TRBD1 or TRBD2 (6 bases each). Germline V gene sequence: CDR1 SGHRS, CDR2 YFSETQ. The CDR3 length is 16 residues. V lost 0 bases and J 2 bases, leaving 12 bases between the germline ends.

This chain uses TRBV12-3 or TRBV12-4 with TRBJ2-2, with D tentatively TRBD2 (6 bases). V was cut by 5 bases and J by 5 bases, with 12 bases left in between. The CDR3 sequence is 14 residues long. The CDR3 region has the DNA TGTGCCAGCAGTACGTCCGGACTAACCGGGGAGCTGTTTTTT. This codes for CASSTSGLTGELFF.

J is TRBJ2-1 and V is TRBV5-4; 7 bases agree with TRBD2. Trimming took 4 bases from V and 0 from J; bases not matched to a gene: 10. Germline assignment: CDR1 SGHNT and CDR2 YYREEE (reference sequence). The CDR3 has 17 residues. CDR3 sequence (DNA): TGTGCCAGCAGCCACCGGGACTACCCGAGCTCCTACAATGAGCAGTTCTTC. Translating it yields CASSHRDYPSSYNEQFF.

The table lists this clonotype with many counts. The genes are TRBV12-3 or TRBV12-4 and TRBJ1-4, with D tentatively TRBD1 (6 bases). The CDR3 is 14 amino acids. V was clipped by 6 bases and J by 4 bases, with 12 bases between them. DNA of the CDR3: TGTGCCAGCAGCCCGGACAGCGATAATGAAAAACTGTTTTTT. As protein: CASSPDSDNEKLFF.

This clonotype was seen many times. The rearrangement links TRBV10-3 to TRBJ2-1, with D perhaps TRBD1 (5 bases). This CDR3 contains 13 residues. Germline CDR1 reads ENHRY; CDR2 reads SYGVKD. Trimming left V 4 bases short and J 8 bases short, with 12 bases between. The CDR3 protein is CAISVRDSYEQFF. The CDR3 region has the DNA TGTGCCATCAGTGTTCGAGACAGTTATGAGCAGTTCTTC.

This chain uses TRBV7-9 with TRBJ2-1; 11 bases fit TRBD2. V gave up 8 bases and J gave up 9 bases; unmatched junction bases: 9. The CDR3 has 14 amino acids. CDR1 and CDR2 from the germline V gene are SEHNR and FQNEAQ (reference sequence). CDR3 in DNA: TGTGCCAGCGGCAAACTAGCGGGAGATTTTGAGCAGTTCTTC. Translation: CASGKLAGDFEQFF.

This chain connects TRBV6-5 to TRBJ1-6; unclear D gene. The CDR3 extends over 17 amino acids. The V gene's germline CDR1 is MNHEY and CDR2 SVGAGI. The germline V and J ends were trimmed by 0 bases and 0 bases, with 9 bases remaining between them. CDR3 in DNA: TGTGCCAGCAGTTACTCGAGTGGCAGCTCCTATAATTCACCCCTCCACTTT. It codes for CASSYSSGSSYNSPLHF.

This sequence joins TRBV29-1 and TRBJ1-1, with D tentatively TRBD1 (6 bases). This CDR3 is 12 amino acids long. Germline-derived CDR1 and CDR2 are SQVTM and ANQGSEA. Trimming pared 7 bases from V and 5 bases from J, leaving 14 bases between. The CDR3 DNA reads as TGCAGCGCTAAACCCAGGGGAACTGAAGCTTTCTTT. This gives the protein CSAKPRGTEAFF.

The CDR3 DNA follows: TGTGCCAGCATCAAGAGGGACGAAGATACGCAGTATTTT. This encodes CASIKRDEDTQYF. This rearrangement joins TRBV6-2 or TRBV6-3 to TRBJ2-3, with D perhaps given as TRBD1 or TRBD2 (5 bases each). The V end was cut by 7 bases, the J end by 5 bases, with 13 bases between. Germline CDR1 reads MNHEY; CDR2 reads SVGEGT. The CDR3 contains 13 residues.

V and J are TRBV5-1 and TRBJ2-5; 7 nucleotides line up with TRBD2. Germline V gives CDR1 SGHRS, CDR2 YFSETQ. The CDR3 has 17 amino acids. V lost 1 base, J lost 1 base, and 10 bases stayed unmatched. CDR3 DNA sequence: TGCGCCAGCAGCTTGACCACCGGGACTACTCTCCAAGAGACCCAGTACTTC. This codes for CASSLTTGTTLQETQYF.

In this sample, this clonotype turned up many times. In nucleotides, the CDR3 is TGCGCCAGCAGACCAGCCTACACCGGGGAGCTGTTTTTT. This gives the protein CASRPAYTGELFF. The rearrangement links TRBV10-1 to TRBJ2-2; unclear D gene. V lost 6 bases and J lost 3, with 8 bases in between. Germline V gene data show CDR1 as WNHNN and CDR2 as SYGVQD (reference sequence). The CDR3 is 13 amino acids.

This clonotype has at least ten counts. The chain carries TRBV7-2 and TRBJ1-6, with a weak D call TRBD1 (6 bases). V shed 2 bases and J shed 6 bases, with 11 bases lying between them. Germline loops: CDR1 SGHTA, CDR2 FQGNSA. This CDR3 has 15 amino acids. CDR3 nucleotides: TGTGCCAGCAGCTTAAACGGACAGCCTAATTCACCCCTCCACTTT. Translated: CASSLNGQPNSPLHF.

The rearrangement uses TRBV7-2 and TRBJ2-5; 8 nucleotides align to TRBD1. J gave up 4 bases and V 4 bases, and 5 bases lay outside the gene matches. The CDR3 is 14 amino acids. Germline loops: CDR1 SGHTA, CDR2 FQGNSA. The CDR3 protein is CASSWQGARETQYF. The CDR3 DNA reads TGTGCCAGCAGCTGGCAGGGGGCGAGAGAGACCCAGTACTTC.